Presented here are 7 T cell receptor beta chains from one specimen sequenced in a study of CD8 T cells in ankylosing spondylitis. Each CDR3 protein is one row after TCRdb ran MiXCR on the 5' RACE reads. Of some 120,000 distinct CDR3 sequences listed, over 6.5% are singletons. The specimen was blood, either unsorted or a sorted T cell fraction (not recorded which). These receptors were obtained from a male donor with ankylosing spondylitis or in good health (not recorded which).

In this sample, this clonotype turned up many times. The chain recombines TRBV20-1 with TRBJ2-3, with 7 bases lining up with TRBD1. Germline V gene data show CDR1 as DFQATT and CDR2 as SNEGSKA (reference sequence). J lost 3 bases, V lost 1 base, and 4 bases had no gene match. The CDR3 has 14 residues. The CDR3 sequence is CSARVQGETDTQYF. The DNA for the CDR3 is TGCAGTGCTAGAGTGCAGGGGGAAACAGATACGCAGTATTTT.

This chain links TRBV5-1 with TRBJ2-7, with TRBD1 matching over 7 bases. The V segment lost 1 base and the J segment 3 bases; nucleotides outside the gene matches: 4. Germline assignment: CDR1 SGHRS and CDR2 YFSETQ. This CDR3 has 14 amino acids. CDR3 protein: CASSLFPGGYEQYF. The CDR3, as DNA: TGCGCCAGCAGCTTGTTCCCAGGGGGCTACGAGCAGTACTTC.

The rearrangement joins TRBV12-3 or TRBV12-4 to TRBJ1-2; 7 bases match TRBD1. The CDR3 runs to 13 residues. V lost 7 bases to trimming and J lost 8 bases; unmatched junction nucleotides: 10. The DNA of the CDR3 is TGTGCCAGCAACACTGTAGGGGGCCACGGCTACACCTTC. Translated: CASNTVGGHGYTF.

This clonotype came up many times. This chain uses TRBV20-1 with TRBJ2-3; 9 bases line up with TRBD2. Looked up from germline, CDR1 is DFQATT and CDR2 is SNEGSKA (reference sequence). The V segment lost 5 bases and the J segment 2 bases; nucleotides outside the gene matches: 5. The CDR3 is 14 amino acids. CDR3 bases: TGCAGTGCTGTCATAGCGGGGGCCACAGATACGCAGTATTTT. It encodes CSAVIAGATDTQYF.

A word on this clonotype: The germline gene is not matched at one end of the junction; a read error may be the cause. The chain's CDR3 is CAISPGPKNAEAFF. CDR3 bases: TGTGCCATCAGTCCGGGACCTAAGAACGCTGAAGCTTTCTTT. The rearrangement uses TRBV10-3 and TRBJ1-1; TRBD1 is a possible D gene (5 bases). This CDR3 region has 14 residues. CDR1 ENHRY and CDR2 SYGVKD come from the germline V gene.

This clonotype has ten or more counts. At one end the junction does not follow the germline gene, possibly because of a read error. The rearrangement joins TRBV2 to TRBJ2-7; the match to TRBD1 covers 7 bases. This CDR3 contains 11 residues. Germline lookup yields CDR1 SNHLY and CDR2 FYNNEI. The CDR3 here is CASSELRGGHF. CDR3 sequence (DNA): TGTGCCAGCAGTGAACTTAGAGGGGGCCACTTC. Looking up the rest from reference TRBV2 and TRBJ2-7 gives the full variable domain: EPEVTQTPSHQVTQMGQEVILRCVPISNHLYFYWYRQILGQKVEFLVSFYNNEISEKSEIFDDQFSVERPDGSNFTLKIRSTKLEDSAMYFCASSELRGGHFGPGTRLTVT.

This clonotype has a count of ten or more. This chain links TRBV20-1 with TRBJ2-5; D is undetermined. This CDR3 spans 12 amino acids. Germline values: CDR1 DFQATT, CDR2 SNEGSKA (reference sequence). Trimming left V 5 bases short and J 1 base short, with 8 bases between. The CDR3 bases are TGCAGTGCTTCCGTCTTCCAAGAGACCCAGTACTTC. This encodes CSASVFQETQYF.